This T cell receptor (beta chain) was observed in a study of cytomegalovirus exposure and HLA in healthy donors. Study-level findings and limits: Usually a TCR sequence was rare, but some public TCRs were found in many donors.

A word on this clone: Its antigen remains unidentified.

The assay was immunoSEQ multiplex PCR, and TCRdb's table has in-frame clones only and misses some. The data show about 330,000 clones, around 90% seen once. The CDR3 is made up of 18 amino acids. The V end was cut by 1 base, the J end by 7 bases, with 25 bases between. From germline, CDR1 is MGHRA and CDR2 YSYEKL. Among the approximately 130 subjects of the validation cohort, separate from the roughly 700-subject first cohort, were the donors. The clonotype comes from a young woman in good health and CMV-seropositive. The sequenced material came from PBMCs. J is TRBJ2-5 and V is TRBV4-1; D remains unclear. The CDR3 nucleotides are TGCGCCAGCAGCCAAGCTATTATGGGCAGACACCAAGTTTGGACCCAGTACTTC. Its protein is CASSQAIMGRHQVWTQYF.